Below are 3 T cell receptor beta chains sequenced from a single sample in a study of blood T cells in healthy people across ages. Then a second PCR, running roughly 6 to 11 cycles, was carried out with a sample-barcoded 5' primer and a J-beta primer mix. One entry per CDR3 protein results from TCRdb running MiXCR on the 5' RACE reads. The table has some 860,000 distinct CDR3 sequences, roughly three fifths seen once. The sequenced material came from blood. These receptors originate from a man aged 40-49 years in good health.

Notes on this clonotype: At one of its ends the junction is not consistent with the germline gene, which may arise from a read error. In nucleotides, the CDR3 is TGTGCCATCAGTCTCCCCGGGACTACATCTCGTAGCGAGCAGTACTTC. It is translated as CAISLPGTTSRSEQYF. The chain employs TRBV27 and TRBJ2-4, with 7 bases fitting TRBD2. The last part of the DNA fits TRBJ2-7 better; the J call may be wrong. Looked up from germline, CDR1 is MNHEY and CDR2 is SMNVEV (reference sequence). The CDR3 spans 16 residues.

This clonotype was counted between two and nine times. The chain uses TRBV9 and TRBJ2-7; D is tentatively TRBD1 or TRBD2 (5 bases each). Trimming removed 0 bases from V and 0 bases from J, with 13 bases in between. Germline assignment: CDR1 SGDLS and CDR2 YYNGEE. The CDR3 length is 16 residues. Here the CDR3 reads CASSVDGGSYSYEQYF. CDR3 sequence (DNA): TGTGCCAGCAGCGTAGATGGGGGATCCTACTCCTACGAGCAGTACTTC. The full variable domain, rest sourced from reference TRBV9 and TRBJ2-7, is DSGVTQTPKHLITATGQRVTLRCSPRSGDLSVYWYQQSLDQGLQFLIQYYNGEERAKGNILERFSAQQFPDLHSELNLSSLELGDSALYFCASSVDGGSYSYEQYFGPGTRLTVT.

The chain couples TRBV27 to TRBJ2-3, with a tentative D call TRBD2 (6 bases). V dropped 3 bases and J dropped 8 bases, with 21 bases sitting between them. CDR1 and CDR2 (germline): MNHEY, SMNVEV (reference sequence). The CDR3 extends over 16 amino acids. CDR3 in amino acids: CASSFRDFGGGVTQYF. Here the CDR3 DNA reads TGTGCCAGCAGTTTCCGGGACTTCGGGGGTGGGGTTACGCAGTATTTT.